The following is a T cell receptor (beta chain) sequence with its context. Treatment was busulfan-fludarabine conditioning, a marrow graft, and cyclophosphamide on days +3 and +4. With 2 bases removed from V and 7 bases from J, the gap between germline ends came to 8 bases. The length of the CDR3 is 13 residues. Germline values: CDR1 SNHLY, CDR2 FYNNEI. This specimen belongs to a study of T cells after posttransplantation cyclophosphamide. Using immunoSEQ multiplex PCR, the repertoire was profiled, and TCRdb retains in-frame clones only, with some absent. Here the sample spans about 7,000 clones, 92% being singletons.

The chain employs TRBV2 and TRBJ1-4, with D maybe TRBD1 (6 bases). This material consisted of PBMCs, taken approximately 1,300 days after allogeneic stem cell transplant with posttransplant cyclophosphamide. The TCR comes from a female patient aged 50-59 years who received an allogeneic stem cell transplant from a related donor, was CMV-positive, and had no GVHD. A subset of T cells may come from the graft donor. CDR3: CASSEQGSEKLFF. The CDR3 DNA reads TGTGCCAGCAGTGAACAGGGGAGTGAAAAACTGTTTTTT.